This is a list of T cell receptor beta chains from one sample in a study of Tregs in tolerant kidney transplant recipients. Assay: immunoSEQ multiplex PCR; the TCRdb copy retains only in-frame clones and omits some. Here the sample spans around 70,000 clones, roughly 92% being singletons. Sample: CD8+ T cells from blood, taken before the transplant. Receptor source: a human donor who received a combined kidney and bone marrow transplant. CDR3s include the opening cysteine and the closing phenylalanine or tryptophan. The D gene is left open where the match is weak. For some rows the clone size is stated as once, few or many, or as a class when expanded; others skip it.

>TRBJ2-7|NA|TRBD1|TRBV7-9
TGTGCCAGCAGCGTGACAGGGGATTCGTACGAGCAGTACTTC
CASSVTGDSYEQYF
>TRBJ1-1|NA|NA|TRBV27
TGTGCCAGCAGTCTGGGGGGGGCTCACACTGAAGCTTTCTTT
CASSLGGAHTEAFF
>TRBJ1-2|few|NA|TRBV27
TGTGCCAGCAGTCCAGGGTCGATGTCGTATGGCTACACCTTC
CASSPGSMSYGYTF
>TRBJ1-2|NA|TRBD1|TRBV19
TGTGCCAGTAGTACGACGGGACAGTCCCACTATGGCTACACCTTC
CASSTTGQSHYGYTF
>TRBJ2-7|once|NA|TRBV4-3
TGCGCCAGCAGCCCCTTTTTAACCTACGAGCAGTACTTC
CASSPFLTYEQYF
>TRBJ2-5|NA|TRBD1|TRBV2
TGTGCCAGGGGACAGGGTAGGCAAGAGACCCAGTACTTC
CARGQGRQETQYF
>TRBJ2-1|NA|TRBD2|TRBV2
TGTGCCAGCAGTTTAGCAGCGGGGCCTAACAATGAGCAGTTCTTC
CASSLAAGPNNEQFF
>TRBJ1-2|NA|TRBD1|TRBV10-2
TGCGCCAGCAGGAACCACAGGGGGCTGACCTATGGCTACACCTTC
CASRNHRGLTYGYTF
>TRBJ2-7|NA|NA|TRBV25-1
TGTGCCAGCAGATCGTCCGGGACTCCTTCCTACGAGCAGTACTTC
CASRSSGTPSYEQYF
>TRBJ2-7|NA|TRBD2|TRBV4-1
TGCGCCAGCAGCCCCGGACTAGCGGGGGCCTACGAGCAGTACTTC
CASSPGLAGAYEQYF
>TRBJ1-2|NA|NA|TRBV29-1
TGCAGCGTTGAACCCCTGGAGACCCGTGGGGGCTACACCTTC
CSVEPLETRGGYTF
>TRBJ2-1|NA|TRBD2|TRBV28
TGTGCCAGCAGTCCCCAGAGCGGGAGGGCCTCCTACAATGAGCAGTTCTTC
CASSPQSGRASYNEQFF
>TRBJ2-7|once|NA|TRBV9
TGTGCCAGCAGCGTAGGTCCTAGTTACGAGCAGTACTTC
CASSVGPSYEQYF
>TRBJ2-3|few|TRBD1|TRBV4-2
TGTGCCAGCAGCCAAGTTGAGGGTCAGGGGGCAGATACGCAGTATTTT
CASSQVEGQGADTQYF
>TRBJ2-2|NA|TRBD2|TRBV19
TGTGCCAGTAGTATTTGGCGGGGGGGCTACACCGGGGAGCTGTTTTTT
CASSIWRGGYTGELFF
>TRBJ2-3|NA|TRBD2|TRBV9
TGTGCCAGCAGCCCGGGCGGGGGAAGCACAGATACGCAGTATTTT
CASSPGGGSTDTQYF
>TRBJ1-1|NA|NA|TRBV10-1
TGCGCCATCGACAGGAACACTGAAGCTTTCTTT
CAIDRNTEAFF
>TRBJ1-1|once|NA|TRBV9
TGTGCCAGCAGCGTAGCACAGATCATGAACACTGAAGCTTTCTTT
CASSVAQIMNTEAFF
>TRBJ2-4|NA|NA|TRBV5-6
TGTGCCAGCAGCTTGGGCGTCCAGGGGCTAGCCAAAAACATTCAGTACTTC
CASSLGVQGLAKNIQYF
>TRBJ2-1|NA|TRBD2|TRBV11-2
TGTGCCAGCAGCTTAGGACTAGCGTCTGACTCCTACAATGAGCAGTTCTTC
CASSLGLASDSYNEQFF
>TRBJ2-3|once|TRBD2|TRBV4-2
TGTGCCAGCAGCCACACTAGCGGGGACCCCGTTGACACGCAGTATTTT
CASSHTSGDPVDTQYF
>TRBJ2-2|NA|TRBD1|TRBV4-2
TGTGCCAGCAGCTCTGGGACAGGGAAGACCGGGGAGCTGTTTTTT
CASSSGTGKTGELFF
>TRBJ1-2|NA|TRBD1|TRBV29-1
TGCAGCGCCACGACAGGGGGCGCCGATGGCTACACCTTC
CSATTGGADGYTF
>TRBJ2-7|NA|TRBD2|TRBV27
TGTGCCAGCAGTCCGGGCGGGGGGGAGCGGATCTACGAGCAGTACTTC
CASSPGGGERIYEQYF
>TRBJ2-6|once|NA|TRBV13
TGTGCCAGTCTCCTTAGGGCCAACGTCCTGACTTTC
CASLLRANVLTF
>TRBJ1-1|few|TRBD1|TRBV19
TGTGCCAGTAGACCGGGACAGCTCACCACTGAAGCTTTCTTT
CASRPGQLTTEAFF
>TRBJ1-1|NA|TRBD1|TRBV4-3
TGCGCCAGCAGCCAGGGTACCGAGACAGGGTGGGGTCAAGAAGCTTTCTTT
CASSQGTETGWGQEAFF
>TRBJ1-1|NA|NA|TRBV7-9
TGTGCCAGCAGCTTCCCGGACACTGAAGCTTTCTTT
CASSFPDTEAFF
>TRBJ2-2|NA|NA|TRBV7-9
TGTGCTAGTACAGGACCGAACACCGGGGAGCTGTTTTTT
CASTGPNTGELFF
>TRBJ2-2|NA|NA|TRBV4-1
TGCGCCAGCAGCCAAGGGTTCGGCGGGGAGCTGTTTTTT
CASSQGFGGELFF
>TRBJ2-2|NA|NA|TRBV5-1
TGCGCCAGCAGCTTGGACTCAACCGGGGAGCTGTTTTTT
CASSLDSTGELFF
>TRBJ2-1|once|NA|TRBV6-1
TGTGCCAGCGTAGGGCGGGACTACAATGAGCAGTTCTTC
CASVGRDYNEQFF
>TRBJ2-1|NA|NA|TRBV4-1
TGCGCCAGCAGCCAACCACGTGAGAACAATGAGCAGTTCTTC
CASSQPRENNEQFF
>TRBJ1-2|NA|NA|TRBV28
TGTGCCAGCAGTTTTCGGGGACTTAACTATGGCTACACCTTC
CASSFRGLNYGYTF
>TRBJ2-1|NA|NA|TRBV4-2
TGTGCCAGCAGCCAGAGGGATGAGCAGTTCTTC
CASSQRDEQFF
>TRBJ1-2|NA|NA|TRBV6-5
TGTGCCAGCAGTTACGGCAGGTCCTCTAACTATGGCTACACCTTC
CASSYGRSSNYGYTF